This T cell receptor (beta chain) is drawn from a study of T cell responses to AZD1222 COVID-19 vaccine. General study results and limits: White British ancestry dominated among donors, who included more females, and clonal diversity was possibly underestimated.

Profiled with immunoSEQ multiplex PCR; TCRdb holds only in-frame clones, not every one. The data show more than 95,000 clones, more than 85% seen once. Looked up from germline, CDR1 is SGHNT and CDR2 is YYREEE (reference sequence). The CDR3 length is 15 residues. Trimming left V 2 bases short and J 4 bases short, with 15 bases between. This clone appeared a few times. Its target is not known. The source of this sequence is an adult in good health. J is TRBJ1-1 and V is TRBV5-4; a weak D match, TRBD1 (6 bases). The sequences come from peripheral blood, collected on day 0 of AZD1222 vaccination. CDR3 DNA sequence: TGTGCCAGCAGCTTTGAGGGGGTGGGTGCCACTGAAGCTTTCTTT. Protein sequence: CASSFEGVGATEAFF.